Listed below are T cell receptor beta chains from one sample, sequenced in a study of blood T cell repertoires in COVID-19. Clones were read by immunoSEQ multiplex PCR, and TCRdb kept only the in-frame ones, dropping some. The sample holds 95,000 to 150,000 clones, 83% seen once. Sequenced material: peripheral blood. These receptors all come from an elderly man with active or convalescent COVID-19. Each CDR3 is given with its conserved first and last residue. The D gene is left open where the match is weak. Only some rows state a clone size, as once, few, many or a class for expanded clones.

CDR3 | DNA | V | size | D | J
CATSRDGAGVNEQFF | TGTGCCACCAGCAGAGATGGGGCAGGGGTCAATGAGCAGTTCTTC | TRBV15 | medium-sized | - | TRBJ2-1
CASSVGDRNYGYTF | TGTGCCAGCAGCGTCGGGGACAGAAACTATGGCTACACCTTC | TRBV9 | - | TRBD1 | TRBJ1-2
CASNPRDRVSPLHF | TGTGCCAGCAATCCCCGGGACAGGGTTTCACCCCTCCACTTT | TRBV6-4 | - | TRBD1 | TRBJ1-6
CASRTSGSYEQYF | TGTGCCAGCCGGACTAGCGGCTCCTACGAGCAGTACTTC | TRBV7-9 | few | TRBD2 | TRBJ2-7
CASSIGGGGNQPQHF | TGTGCCAGTAGTATAGGAGGGGGTGGCAATCAGCCCCAGCATTTT | TRBV19 | - | - | TRBJ1-5
CATSTRHRVYEQYF | TGTGCCACCAGCACCCGTCACAGGGTCTACGAGCAGTACTTC | TRBV15 | once | - | TRBJ2-7
CASSKLGTGEETQYF | TGTGCCAGCAGCAAGCTAGGGACAGGGGAAGAGACCCAGTACTTC | TRBV7-3 | once | TRBD1 | TRBJ2-5
CASSLEGGPQHF | TGTGCCAGTAGTTTGGAAGGGGGGCCCCAGCATTTT | TRBV19 | - | - | TRBJ1-5
CATSEGGSYEQYF | TGTGCCACCAGTGAAGGGGGTAGCTACGAGCAGTACTTC | TRBV24-1 | - | - | TRBJ2-7
CASSLSGTVQETQYF | TGCGCCAGCAGCTTGTCCGGGACAGTCCAAGAGACCCAGTACTTC | TRBV5-1 | once | TRBD1 | TRBJ2-5
CASTLQGAVYEQYF | TGTGCCAGCACCCTACAGGGGGCGGTCTACGAGCAGTACTTC | TRBV5-5 | - | TRBD1 | TRBJ2-7
CASRVQGFYEQYF | TGTGCCAGCAGGGTACAGGGATTCTACGAGCAGTACTTC | TRBV2 | - | - | TRBJ2-7